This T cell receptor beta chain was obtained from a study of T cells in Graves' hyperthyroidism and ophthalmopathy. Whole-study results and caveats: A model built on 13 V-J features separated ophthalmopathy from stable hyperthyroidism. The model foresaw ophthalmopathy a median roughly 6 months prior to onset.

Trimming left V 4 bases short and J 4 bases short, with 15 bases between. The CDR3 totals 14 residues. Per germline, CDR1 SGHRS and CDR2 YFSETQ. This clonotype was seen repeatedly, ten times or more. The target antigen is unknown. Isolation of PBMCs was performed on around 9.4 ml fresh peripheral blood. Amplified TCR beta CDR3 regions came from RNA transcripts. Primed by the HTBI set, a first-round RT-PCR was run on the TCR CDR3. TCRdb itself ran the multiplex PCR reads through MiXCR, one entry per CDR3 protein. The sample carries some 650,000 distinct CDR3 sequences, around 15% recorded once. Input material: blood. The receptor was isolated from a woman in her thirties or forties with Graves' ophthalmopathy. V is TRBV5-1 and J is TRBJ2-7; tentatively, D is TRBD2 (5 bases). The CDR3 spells CASSTRDSGYEQYF. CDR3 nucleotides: TGCGCCAGCAGCACAAGAGATTCGGGATACGAGCAGTACTTC.